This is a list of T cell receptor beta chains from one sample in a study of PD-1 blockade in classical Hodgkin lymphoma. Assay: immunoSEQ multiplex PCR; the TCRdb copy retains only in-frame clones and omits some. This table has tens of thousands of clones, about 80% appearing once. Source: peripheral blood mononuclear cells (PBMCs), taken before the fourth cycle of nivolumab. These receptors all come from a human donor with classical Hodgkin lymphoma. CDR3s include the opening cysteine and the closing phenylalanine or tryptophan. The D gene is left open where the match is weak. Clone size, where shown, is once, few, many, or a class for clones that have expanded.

cdr3_aa: CASSTGGSPLHF
cdr3_nt: TGTGCCAGCTCTACAGGGGGATCACCCCTCCACTTT
clone_size: .
j_call: TRBJ1-6
d_call: TRBD1
v_call: TRBV18

cdr3_aa: CASSQAYNEQFF
cdr3_nt: TGTGCCAGCAGCCAAGCCTACAATGAGCAGTTCTTC
clone_size: once
j_call: TRBJ2-1
d_call: .
v_call: TRBV4-2

cdr3_aa: CASGFTWDRLVETQYF
cdr3_nt: TGTGCTAGTGGTTTCACCTGGGACAGGCTTGTCGAGACCCAGTACTTC
clone_size: once
j_call: TRBJ2-5
d_call: TRBD1
v_call: TRBV12-5

cdr3_aa: CAGQGSVNQPQHF
cdr3_nt: TGTGCCGGACAGGGTTCTGTCAATCAGCCCCAGCATTTT
clone_size: few
j_call: TRBJ1-5
d_call: TRBD1
v_call: TRBV6-6

cdr3_aa: CASSLEGGQGAEQFF
cdr3_nt: TGTGCCAGCAGCTTAGAAGGAGGGCAGGGGGCTGAGCAGTTCTTC
clone_size: .
j_call: TRBJ2-1
d_call: TRBD1
v_call: TRBV11-3

cdr3_aa: CASSIGGNEQFF
cdr3_nt: TGTGCCAGTAGTATAGGCGGCAATGAGCAGTTCTTC
clone_size: .
j_call: TRBJ2-1
d_call: .
v_call: TRBV19

cdr3_aa: CASSILGPDTDTQYF
cdr3_nt: TGTGCCAGTAGTATTCTAGGGCCTGACACAGATACGCAGTATTTT
clone_size: .
j_call: TRBJ2-3
d_call: .
v_call: TRBV19

cdr3_aa: CASSLVAGDTDTQYF
cdr3_nt: TGTGCCAGCAGCTTAGTAGCGGGGGACACAGATACGCAGTATTTT
clone_size: .
j_call: TRBJ2-3
d_call: TRBD2
v_call: TRBV11-2

cdr3_aa: CASSVVPADTGELFF
cdr3_nt: TGCGCCAGCAGTGTAGTGCCAGCGGACACCGGGGAGCTGTTTTTT
clone_size: .
j_call: TRBJ2-2
d_call: .
v_call: TRBV10-1

cdr3_aa: CASSTGILYQETQYF
cdr3_nt: TGTGCCAGCAGCACAGGCATTCTGTACCAAGAGACCCAGTACTTC
clone_size: .
j_call: TRBJ2-5
d_call: .
v_call: TRBV14

cdr3_aa: CASSVWGLAYGYTF
cdr3_nt: TGTGCCAGTAGTGTATGGGGGTTAGCCTATGGCTACACCTTC
clone_size: .
j_call: TRBJ1-2
d_call: .
v_call: TRBV19

cdr3_aa: CASSLVGDSPLHF
cdr3_nt: TGTGCCAGCAGCTTAGTTGGCGATTCACCCCTCCACTTT
clone_size: .
j_call: TRBJ1-6
d_call: .
v_call: TRBV7-9

cdr3_aa: CASSPLAGANYGYTF
cdr3_nt: TGTGCCAGCAGCCCCTTAGCTGGAGCTAACTATGGCTACACCTTC
clone_size: .
j_call: TRBJ1-2
d_call: .
v_call: TRBV9

cdr3_aa: CASSQEGGHEYGYTF
cdr3_nt: TGCGCCAGCAGCCAAGAGGGGGGACACGAGTATGGCTACACCTTC
clone_size: few
j_call: TRBJ1-2
d_call: .
v_call: TRBV4-3

cdr3_aa: CSERGNYGYTF
cdr3_nt: TGCAGTGAGCGGGGAAACTATGGCTACACCTTC
clone_size: .
j_call: TRBJ1-2
d_call: .
v_call: TRBV20-1

cdr3_aa: CASSPDLYNEQFF
cdr3_nt: TGTGCCAGCAGCCCGGACCTCTACAATGAGCAGTTCTTC
clone_size: .
j_call: TRBJ2-1
d_call: .
v_call: TRBV7-3

cdr3_aa: CASSQTGVTSYNEQFF
cdr3_nt: TGTGCCAGCAGCCAAACTGGCGTGACTTCCTACAATGAGCAGTTCTTC
clone_size: .
j_call: TRBJ2-1
d_call: .
v_call: TRBV4-2

cdr3_aa: CASSLVGDSEAFF
cdr3_nt: TGCGCCAGCAGCTTGGTGGGGGACAGTGAAGCTTTCTTT
clone_size: .
j_call: TRBJ1-1
d_call: TRBD1
v_call: TRBV5-1

cdr3_aa: CASSEGSNSPLHF
cdr3_nt: TGTGCCAGCAGTGAAGGGTCTAATTCACCCCTCCACTTT
clone_size: once
j_call: TRBJ1-6
d_call: .
v_call: TRBV2

cdr3_aa: CASSFDYRANYGYTF
cdr3_nt: TGTGCCAGCAGCTTCGATTATAGGGCTAACTATGGCTACACCTTC
clone_size: .
j_call: TRBJ1-2
d_call: .
v_call: TRBV7-9

cdr3_aa: CASSLGRANVLTF
cdr3_nt: TGTGCCAGCAGCTTGGGGAGGGCCAACGTCCTGACTTTC
clone_size: .
j_call: TRBJ2-6
d_call: .
v_call: TRBV11-2

cdr3_aa: CASSFQTGLSYNSPLHF
cdr3_nt: TGTGCCAGCAGCTTCCAGACAGGCCTCTCCTATAATTCACCCCTCCACTTT
clone_size: .
j_call: TRBJ1-6
d_call: .
v_call: TRBV7-2

cdr3_aa: CASSLGLAGGMIPDTQYF
cdr3_nt: TGTGCCAGCAGCTTGGGACTAGCGGGGGGAATGATACCAGATACGCAGTATTTT
clone_size: .
j_call: TRBJ2-3
d_call: TRBD2
v_call: TRBV5-6